This T cell receptor (beta chain) was found in a study of T cell clonality in common variable immunodeficiency. CDR1 is DFQATT and CDR2 is SNEGSKA in the germline V gene (reference sequence). Trimming removed 5 bases from V and 0 bases from J; junction bases left unmatched: 8. This CDR3 is 16 amino acids long. Assay used: immunoSEQ multiplex PCR; TCRdb lists only in-frame clones, some missing. The table records tens of thousands of clones without singletons, the ten largest covering about 26%. This clone was picked up a small number of times. The target antigen is unknown. The read comes to an end 3 residues before the CDR3 does, leaving the germline J gene to fill in the end. Study-wide results and caveats: Fewer deletions and N-nucleotide insertions were reportedly seen in common variable immunodeficiency TCR beta sequences.

The receptor comes from a human donor with common variable immunodeficiency. The chain joins TRBV20-1 to TRBJ2-7, with 12 positions matching TRBD1. Sample: peripheral blood mononuclear cells. The DNA read from the CDR3 is TGCAGTGCTTCCGGGACAGGGGGCTACTACTCCTACGAG. It yields the protein CSASGTGGYYSYE. In full, the CDR3 reads CSASGTGGYYSYEQYF.